This T cell receptor beta chain was found in a study of blood T cell repertoires in COVID-19 (dated by TCRdb to the early 2020s). A note on the overall study: The collaborator samples originated in the United States, Italy and Spain and spanned the acute and convalescent phases of COVID-19. The material from the prospective study consisted of cDNA or gDNA derived from T cells, B-cell-depleted T cells, or PBMCs. Subjects who had been exposed to COVID-19, were actively infected with it, or had recovered from it provided the deeply sampled blood TCRbeta repertoires that made up the dataset. Where HLA class I and class II types were available, the types were taken from metadata supplied by the sample provider, not from assay-based typing. The samples were drawn from the first 160 participants of the ongoing ImmuneRACE study and from 1,254 subjects provided by 6 global collaborators. The repertoires were released in a freely available public database intended as a resource for research on the immune response to SARS-CoV-2. The sample metadata nearly always contained a de-identified subject ID, COVID-19 status, age in years and sex. Beyond this particular receptor, the publication reports: How much clinical and demographic metadata was included differed by source and by participant, and the metadata was provided uncurated.

Note on this clone: Its antigen has not been determined. There are no base qualities to consult, and no much larger clone falls within one base.

V lost 6 bases and J lost 2 bases; the stretch between them is 11 bases long. The germline V gene supplies CDR1 SQVTM and CDR2 ANQGSEA. The CDR3 runs 13 amino acids, cysteine and phenylalanine included. The retained sequence is limited to the CDR3, 39 bases, with the frame set at the first base. In the prospective study, participants were roughly 18 to 100 years old, resided in about two dozen geographic areas of the United States, and were enrolled through a virtual design. In the prospective study, participants were assigned to cohorts based on the clinical history participants reported in a screening survey and a study questionnaire. In the prospective study, whole blood, serum and a nasopharyngeal or oropharyngeal swab were collected from each participant by mobile phlebotomists. Over a roughly 2-month period, participants in the prospective study had the option of providing additional blood draws and questionnaires. Blood samples from the prospective study were shipped frozen or at room temperature prior to DNA extraction.

The immunoSEQ Assay, a bias-controlled multiplex PCR, was used to amplify TCRbeta CDR3 regions from genomic DNA. The study's own analysis went as follows. The number of nucleated cells in each sample was estimated by amplification of reference gene primers within the assay. To quantify the absolute abundance of each unique TCRbeta CDR3 rearrangement, sequence reads were collapsed and filtered. For each sample, productive Simpson clonality was calculated by taking the square root of Simpson's diversity index across productive rearrangements. Not all clones reach the TCRdb copy of this immuneACCESS table, which keeps in-frame sequences only. Checked studies attribute under half of the gap to unresolved V genes and leave the rest unexplained. From that table come the V and J calls and clone size; the DNA was used to work out D and trimming. The sample yields about 220,000 clones; about four fifths were counted once. Approximately 1.3% of the sample goes to the ten largest clones.

The sequencing sample was made of PBMCs or T cells enriched from blood (not recorded which). The TCR was taken from a woman aged 40-49 years with acute COVID-19. This sequence uses TRBV29-1 and TRBJ2-1; a weak D assignment points to TRBD2 (6 bases agree). The CDR3 reads as follows: CSVGSMTYNEQFF. The sequenced DNA: TGCAGCGTCGGGAGTATGACCTACAATGAGCAGTTCTTC.